This T cell receptor beta chain was captured in a study of OX40 agonist ivuxolimab in advanced cancers. Sampling times: baseline, cycle 4 day 1, cycle 7 day 1. Clones were sequenced by immunoSEQ multiplex PCR, and TCRdb holds only the in-frame ones, with some missing. The profile shows about 58,000 clones, around nine tenths of them singletons. J was trimmed by 5 bases and V by 3 bases; bases with no gene match: 0. The CDR3 spans 12 residues. The germline V gene encodes CDR1 MNHNS and CDR2 SASEGT. Sequences were derived from CD4+ or CD8+ T cells sorted from blood, sampled in a trial of the OX40 agonist ivuxolimab. The chain is built from TRBV6-1 and TRBJ1-2; 7 bases are shared with TRBD1. This TCR was recovered from an adult with an advanced solid tumor such as melanoma, head and neck, liver or kidney cancer. The CDR3 coding sequence is TGTGCCAGCAGTGACAGGGGGTATGGCTACACCTTC. This translates into CASSDRGYGYTF.